The 16 T cell receptor beta chains in this list originate from one sample, sequenced in a study of cytomegalovirus exposure and HLA in healthy donors. The PCR employed 60 Vbeta primers together with 13 Jbeta primers. Clones were sequenced by immunoSEQ multiplex PCR, and TCRdb holds only the in-frame ones, with some missing. The sample lists 100,000 to 120,000 clones; 10% to 15% were seen once. Sequencing was done on a sample of PBMCs. The receptors here all came from a man in his forties or fifties in good health and CMV-seropositive.

This clone was picked up a small number of times. A read error may account for a junction end that differs from germline. This chain uses TRBV7-7 with TRBJ2-5, with TRBD1 as a possible D gene (6 bases). The CDR3 extends over 15 amino acids. Per germline, CDR1 SSHAT and CDR2 FNYEAQ (reference sequence). The CDR3 loop reads CASSLGSNRDETQYF. The CDR3 DNA follows: TGTGCTAGCAGCTTAGGGTCGAACAGGGATGAGACCCAGTACTTC.

The chain carries TRBV11-2 and TRBJ1-4, with D uncertain. The ends were cut back, 5 bases at V and 8 bases at J, with 6 bases in the middle. Germline CDR1 SGHAT, CDR2 FQNNGV. This CDR3 spans 11 amino acids. As DNA, the CDR3 is TGTGCCAGCAGCACCTACGAAAAACTGTTTTTT. Translating it yields CASSTYEKLFF.

This clone came up a few times. V usage is TRBV29-1 and J usage is TRBJ1-2; D is uncertain. The CDR3 has 13 amino acids. Germline V lookup: CDR1 SQVTM, CDR2 ANQGSEA. Trimming shortened V by 3 bases and J by 4 bases, and 12 bases separated the two germline ends. The CDR3 coding sequence is TGCAGCGTTGAGCAGGCCTATCCCTATGGCTACACCTTC. This codes for CSVEQAYPYGYTF.

The chain combines TRBV7-8 with TRBJ2-3; D possibly corresponds to TRBD2 (6 bases). CDR1 is SGHVS and CDR2 is FQNEAQ in the germline V gene. V was shortened by 6 bases and J by 2 bases, with 21 bases between the two germline ends. The CDR3 extends over 17 amino acids. The CDR3: CASSQSGYRDLTDTQYF. DNA of the CDR3: TGTGCCAGCAGTCAGAGCGGGTATCGAGATCTCACAGATACGCAGTATTTT.

This clone appeared a single time. V usage is TRBV6-1 and J usage is TRBJ2-3; maybe TRBD1 (6 bases). The CDR3 runs to 13 residues. V dropped 6 bases and J dropped 3 bases, with 10 bases sitting between them. Germline CDR1 is MNHNS and CDR2 is SASEGT. The CDR3 loop is CASRDSGTDTQYF. CDR3 nucleotide sequence: TGTGCCAGCAGGGACAGTGGAACAGATACGCAGTATTTT.

The sample holds a few counts of this clone. The V and J genes are TRBV29-1 and TRBJ2-7, with 9 bases fitting TRBD1. After removal of 7 bases from V and 6 bases from J, the junction contained 7 bases not matched to a gene. CDR1 SQVTM and CDR2 ANQGSEA come from the germline V gene. This CDR3 contains 12 residues. CDR3 DNA: TGCAGCGCTCGACAGGGGGAAGGCGAGCAGTACTTC. Protein: CSARQGEGEQYF.

This clone has just a few counts. The V and J genes are TRBV2 and TRBJ1-4, with 7 bases lining up with TRBD1. Germline CDR1 reads SNHLY; CDR2 reads FYNNEI. Trimming took 5 bases from V and 3 from J; bases not matched to a gene: 6. The CDR3 runs to 15 residues. CDR3 bases: TGTGCCAGCAGTCCCAACAGGGGAGCTAATGAAAAACTGTTTTTT. This translates into CASSPNRGANEKLFF. Drawing the rest from reference TRBV2 and TRBJ1-4, the complete variable domain is EPEVTQTPSHQVTQMGQEVILRCVPISNHLYFYWYRQILGQKVEFLVSFYNNEISEKSEIFDDQFSVERPDGSNFTLKIRSTKLEDSAMYFCASSPNRGANEKLFFGSGTQLSVL.

The chain uses TRBV6-6 and TRBJ1-1; 8 bases fit TRBD1. The V and J ends lost 0 bases and 6 bases, in that order; junction bases with no gene match: 6. This CDR3 comprises 15 residues. Germline CDR1 is MNHNY and CDR2 is SVGAGI (reference sequence). The CDR3 nucleotides are TGTGCCAGCAGTTACTCCGCAGGGGGCACCGCTGAAGCTTTCTTT. It translates to CASSYSAGGTAEAFF.

The rearrangement uses TRBV19 and TRBJ2-1; D is unclear. The CDR3 is 13 residues long. V shed 1 base and J shed 5 bases, with 6 bases lying between them. Germline V gene data show CDR1 as LNHDA and CDR2 as SQIVND (reference sequence). The CDR3 reads CASSIGHHNEQFF. The CDR3 nucleotides are TGTGCCAGTAGTATAGGACACCACAATGAGCAGTTCTTC. The full variable domain, completed using reference TRBV19 and TRBJ2-1, is DGGITQSPKYLFRKEGQNVTLSCEQNLNHDAMYWYRQDPGQGLRLIYYSQIVNDFQKGDIAEGYSVSREKKESFPLTVTSAQKNPTAFYLCASSIGHHNEQFFGPGTRLTVL.

The chain recombines TRBV9 with TRBJ2-3; a possible D gene is TRBD1 (5 bases). Germline loops: CDR1 SGDLS, CDR2 YYNGEE. V dropped 3 bases and J dropped 0 bases, with 14 bases sitting between them. The CDR3 sequence is 16 residues long. The CDR3 DNA sequence: TGTGCCAGCAGCGCCCGGACAATTTCTAGCACAGATACGCAGTATTTT. Translating gives CASSARTISSTDTQYF. The complete variable domain, with remaining parts taken from reference TRBV9 and TRBJ2-3, reads DSGVTQTPKHLITATGQRVTLRCSPRSGDLSVYWYQQSLDQGLQFLIQYYNGEERAKGNILERFSAQQFPDLHSELNLSSLELGDSALYFCASSARTISSTDTQYFGPGTRLTVL.

This clone was detected only a few times. The genes are TRBV9 and TRBJ2-7; maybe TRBD2 (6 bases). CDR1 SGDLS and CDR2 YYNGEE come from the germline V gene. V lost 4 bases and J lost 3, with 11 bases in between. The CDR3 has 13 amino acids. The CDR3 loop reads CASSPTGSYEQYF. The CDR3 nucleotides read TGTGCCAGCAGCCCGACCGGGAGCTACGAGCAGTACTTC.

The CDR3 here is CASRLILQGNGEQFF. The CDR3 coding sequence is TGTGCCAGCAGACTAATTCTTCAGGGAAACGGTGAGCAGTTCTTC. V usage is TRBV27 and J usage is TRBJ2-1, with D possibly matching TRBD1 (5 bases). Germline values: CDR1 MNHEY, CDR2 SMNVEV (reference sequence). V lost 6 bases and J 9 bases, leaving 21 bases between the germline ends. The CDR3 is 15 residues long.

This chain uses TRBV6-6 with TRBJ1-3; D not certain. Deletions cut 0 bases from V and 4 bases from J, with 10 bases between. CDR1 MNHNY and CDR2 SVGAGI come from the germline V gene (reference sequence). The CDR3 extends over 15 amino acids. The CDR3 DNA is TGTGCCAGCAGTTACTCTCCCGGGTTGGGAAACACCATATATTTT. It is translated as CASSYSPGLGNTIYF.

A few counts support this clone. CDR3 loop: CASSPRGDTGELFF. CDR3 bases: TGTGCCAGCAGTCCGCGGGGCGACACCGGGGAGCTGTTTTTT. The V call is TRBV6-6, the J call TRBJ2-2; possible D gene TRBD2, 6 bases. The V gene lost 5 bases and the J gene lost 3 bases, with 10 bases spanning the gap. CDR3 length equals 14 residues. Germline CDR1 reads MNHNY; CDR2 reads SVGAGI (reference sequence).

This clone was seen a handful of times. This chain links TRBV13 with TRBJ1-1; unclear D gene. The CDR3 totals 14 residues. Germline V gene data show CDR1 as PRHDT and CDR2 as FYEKMQ (reference sequence). V dropped 5 bases and J dropped 0 bases, with 10 bases sitting between them. CDR3 region: CASSTGGLNTEAFF. CDR3 bases: TGTGCCAGCAGCACCGGAGGGCTGAACACTGAAGCTTTCTTT.

Only a few counts were recorded for this clone. The rearrangement uses TRBV2 and TRBJ2-1; 9 bases agree with TRBD1. Germline CDR1 SNHLY, CDR2 FYNNEI. CDR3 size: 13 residues. After removal of 9 bases from V and 2 bases from J, the junction contained 2 bases not matched to a gene. DNA of the CDR3: TGTGCCAGTGACAGGGGGGCCTACAATGAGCAGTTCTTC. Translated: CASDRGAYNEQFF. The complete variable domain, with remaining parts taken from reference TRBV2 and TRBJ2-1, reads EPEVTQTPSHQVTQMGQEVILRCVPISNHLYFYWYRQILGQKVEFLVSFYNNEISEKSEIFDDQFSVERPDGSNFTLKIRSTKLEDSAMYFCASDRGAYNEQFFGPGTRLTVL.